This passage covers 21 T cell receptor beta chains from one sample sequenced in a study of blood T cell repertoires in COVID-19. Sequenced by immunoSEQ multiplex PCR; TCRdb stores in-frame clones only, minus some. The sample yields approximately 340,000 clones, roughly 92% seen once. The sample consisted of PBMCs or T cells enriched from blood (not recorded which). The receptors were gathered from a woman between 40 and 55 years old who had been exposed to COVID-19.

The chain combines TRBV19 with TRBJ1-2; the D gene is possibly TRBD1 (6 bases). The CDR3 consists of 12 residues. Trimming took 4 bases from V and 7 from J, leaving 10 bases between them. CDR1 is LNHDA, CDR2 SQIVND, per germline (reference sequence). DNA of the CDR3: TGTGCCAGTAGTACCCGGGACACTGGCTACACCTTC. Translating gives CASSTRDTGYTF.

DNA for the CDR3: TGTGCCAGCAGTCGTGGACAGGGCGCCGGCTCCTATAATTCACCCCTCCACTTT. Protein product: CASSRGQGAGSYNSPLHF. V usage is TRBV6-6 and J usage is TRBJ1-6; 8 nucleotides agree with TRBD1. The germline V gene encodes CDR1 MNHNY and CDR2 SVGAGI (reference sequence). The CDR3 has 18 residues. J gave up 0 bases and V 5 bases, and 9 bases lay outside the gene matches.

As regards this clone: Within the sample, other DNA sequences also encode this same CDR3. The chain couples TRBV29-1 to TRBJ1-5; no firm D call. This CDR3 is 13 amino acids long. Germline values: CDR1 SQVTM, CDR2 ANQGSEA. V shed 3 bases and J shed 4 bases, with 10 bases lying between them. CDR3 protein: CSVDSGPNQPQHF. CDR3 nucleotide sequence: TGCAGCGTTGATTCAGGCCCTAATCAGCCCCAGCATTTT.

J is TRBJ1-1 and V is TRBV19, with a possible D match to TRBD1 (6 bases). Trimming pared 10 bases from V and 0 bases from J, leaving 12 bases between. CDR1 and CDR2 (germline): LNHDA, SQIVND (reference sequence). The CDR3 is 13 residues long. CDR3 in DNA: TGTGCCACTCAGGACAGATTGAACACTGAAGCTTTCTTT. Its translation: CATQDRLNTEAFF.

The chain is built from TRBV9 and TRBJ2-1; 11 bases are shared with TRBD2. V lost 4 bases and J lost 4; bases outside the gene matches: 7. CDR1 SGDLS and CDR2 YYNGEE come from the germline V gene. CDR3 length equals 16 residues. The CDR3 DNA reads as TGTGCCAGCAGCACGCCGGGACTAGCGGCGTACAATGAGCAGTTCTTC. This translates into CASSTPGLAAYNEQFF.

The chain has TRBV24-1 and TRBJ2-2; 12 bases line up with TRBD1. The CDR3 covers 19 residues. J was trimmed by 6 bases and V by 1 base; bases with no gene match: 11. Germline assignment: CDR1 KGHDR and CDR2 SFDVKD. The CDR3 bases are TGTGCCACCAGTGATTTACTAAACCCGGGACAGGGGGCCGCCGGGGAGCTGTTTTTT. Translating gives CATSDLLNPGQGAAGELFF.

This chain connects TRBV13 to TRBJ1-2; 7 bases line up with TRBD1. Germline CDR1 and CDR2: PRHDT and FYEKMQ (reference sequence). Germline trimming cut 6 bases from V and 4 bases from J; bases unmatched to any gene: 5. This CDR3 spans 13 amino acids. CDR3 region: CASRQTGTYGYTF. DNA for the CDR3: TGTGCCAGCAGACAGACAGGGACCTATGGCTACACCTTC.

This clone was seen more than once but under ten times. V and J are TRBV6-6 and TRBJ2-2, with D possibly TRBD2 on 6 matching bases. Germline V lookup: CDR1 MNHNY, CDR2 SVGAGI (reference sequence). The CDR3 runs to 16 residues. V was shortened by 0 bases and J by 7 bases, with 15 bases between the two germline ends. CDR3 sequence: CASSYSHPLGSGELFF. Here the CDR3 DNA reads TGTGCCAGCAGTTACTCTCATCCTCTCGGGAGCGGGGAGCTGTTTTTT.

The rearrangement uses TRBV5-1 and TRBJ1-2; TRBD1 matches 9 bases. Germline V gene lookup returns CDR1 SGHRS and CDR2 YFSETQ. Trimming took 4 bases from V and 8 from J; bases not matched to a gene: 9. The CDR3 has 14 amino acids. The CDR3 loop is CASSPKDRGPGYTF. CDR3 nucleotide sequence: TGCGCCAGCAGCCCGAAGGACAGGGGACCCGGCTACACCTTC.

The chain has TRBV19 and TRBJ1-6; the match to TRBD1 covers 7 bases. Germline CDR1 LNHDA, CDR2 SQIVND (reference sequence). After removal of 4 bases from V and 9 bases from J, the junction contained 9 bases not matched to a gene. This CDR3 has 15 amino acids. The chain's CDR3 is CASSTQGVPGSPLHF. The CDR3 DNA sequence: TGTGCCAGTAGTACTCAGGGGGTCCCGGGTTCACCCCTCCACTTT.

The V and J genes are TRBV7-2 and TRBJ2-3; D is unclear. The V gene's germline CDR1 is SGHTA and CDR2 FQGNSA. V gave up 2 bases and J gave up 1 base, with 7 bases separating them. The CDR3 covers 14 residues. The chain's CDR3 is CASSLRRGTDTQYF. As DNA, the CDR3 is TGTGCCAGCAGCTTACGCCGGGGCACAGATACGCAGTATTTT.

The gene calls are TRBV7-2 and TRBJ2-5; a possible D gene is TRBD2 (6 bases). The CDR3 is 13 amino acids. V was shortened by 6 bases and J by 0 bases, with 8 bases between the two germline ends. Germline values: CDR1 SGHTA, CDR2 FQGNSA. This CDR3 is CASRRDYQETQYF. CDR3 in DNA: TGTGCCAGCAGGAGGGACTACCAAGAGACCCAGTACTTC.

The V call is TRBV5-6, the J call TRBJ1-3; 8 nucleotides line up with TRBD1. The V and J ends lost 3 bases and 2 bases, in that order; junction bases with no gene match: 4. Germline V gives CDR1 SGHDT, CDR2 YYEEEE. The CDR3 sequence is 15 residues long. In DNA form, the CDR3 reads TGTGCCAGCAGCTCACAGGGGGGGACTGGAAACACCATATATTTT. It is translated as CASSSQGGTGNTIYF.

The chain has TRBV18 and TRBJ2-3; 8 positions agree with TRBD2. Looked up from germline, CDR1 is KGHSH and CDR2 is LQKENI. This CDR3 has 16 amino acids. The ends lost 5 bases at V and 1 base at J; junction bases unmatched: 8. The CDR3 protein is CASSSSPGGRTDTQYF. The CDR3 DNA reads as TGTGCCAGCTCATCCTCCCCGGGAGGGCGCACAGATACGCAGTATTTT. The full variable domain, with the rest looked up from reference TRBV18 and TRBJ2-3, is NAGVMQNPRHLVRRRGQEARLRCSPMKGHSHVYWYRQLPEEGLKFMVYLQKENIIDESGMPKERFSAEFPKEGPSILRIQQVVRGDSAAYFCASSSSPGGRTDTQYFGPGTRLTVL.

The chain employs TRBV7-9 and TRBJ1-2, with D possibly matching TRBD1 (6 bases). V was pared by 2 bases and J by 8 bases, with 15 bases between. This CDR3 has 14 amino acids. Germline CDR1 and CDR2: SEHNR and FQNEAQ (reference sequence). The CDR3 here is CASSLSRGEDGYTF. The CDR3 DNA is TGTGCCAGCAGCTTATCCAGGGGCGAAGACGGCTACACCTTC.

This chain uses TRBV3-1 (or the pseudogene TRBV3-2) with TRBJ2-5; D gene ambiguous. Trimming left V 4 bases short and J 6 bases short, with 12 bases between. Per the germline V gene, CDR1 is LGHDT and CDR2 is YNNKEL (reference sequence). The CDR3 is made up of 13 amino acids. CDR3: CASSLSGDKTQYF. DNA for the CDR3: TGTGCCAGCAGCCTATCAGGTGATAAGACCCAGTACTTC.

The CDR3 protein is CASSLDGRASYEQYF. As DNA, the CDR3 is TGTGCCAGCAGCTTGGACGGCAGGGCCTCCTACGAGCAGTACTTC. The chain uses TRBV5-6 and TRBJ2-7, with TRBD1 as a possible D gene (5 bases). The CDR3 is 15 residues long. V was shortened by 0 bases and J by 0 bases, with 10 bases between the two germline ends. From germline, CDR1 is SGHDT and CDR2 YYEEEE. The full variable domain, its missing parts supplied by reference TRBV5-6 and TRBJ2-7, is DAGVTQSPTHLIKTRGQQVTLRCSPKSGHDTVSWYQQALGQGPQFIFQYYEEEERQRGNFPDRFSGHQFPNYSSELNVNALLLGDSALYLCASSLDGRASYEQYFGPGTRLTVT.

The chain employs TRBV10-1 and TRBJ1-5; maybe TRBD1 (5 bases). The CDR3 extends over 12 amino acids. Trimming took 5 bases from V and 6 from J, leaving 8 bases between them. The germline V gene has CDR1 WNHNN and CDR2 SYGVQD (reference sequence). CDR3 protein: CASSQGPQPQHF. The CDR3 coding sequence is TGCGCCAGCAGTCAGGGTCCTCAGCCCCAGCATTTT.

CDR3 sequence (DNA): TGTGCCAGCAGTTATGGGACAGCTAATTCACCCCTCCACTTT. The encoded protein is CASSYGTANSPLHF. The V gene is TRBV6-5, the J gene TRBJ1-6; 7 bases agree with TRBD1. The germline V gene has CDR1 MNHEY and CDR2 SVGAGI. V lost 3 bases and J lost 6; bases outside the gene matches: 2. This CDR3 contains 14 residues.

The chain joins TRBV5-4 to TRBJ1-1, with TRBD1 identical over 9 bases. Germline V lookup: CDR1 SGHNT, CDR2 YYREEE (reference sequence). The V gene end was trimmed by 4 bases and the J gene end by 4 bases; junction bases not matched to a gene: 8. This CDR3 region has 15 residues. The CDR3 DNA sequence: TGTGCCAGCAGCACTAACAGGGGGCGCATCACTGAAGCTTTCTTT. Translation: CASSTNRGRITEAFF.

Here the CDR3 reads CASSSPREGKDSGYTF. As DNA, the CDR3 is TGTGCCAGCAGTTCCCCCCGGGAGGGGAAGGATTCTGGCTACACCTTC. This chain connects TRBV6-5 to TRBJ1-2, with D possibly TRBD1 on 5 matching bases. The CDR3 loop spans 16 amino acids. Germline V gives CDR1 MNHEY, CDR2 SVGAGI. V lost 4 bases, J lost 7 bases, and 22 bases lay in between.